Below are 15 T cell receptor beta chains sequenced from a single sample in a study of cytomegalovirus exposure and HLA in healthy donors. The study ran its PCR with 60 Vbeta and 13 Jbeta primers. Produced via immunoSEQ multiplex PCR; TCRdb's table is partial and in-frame only. In the table there are approximately 130,000 clones, around 80% of which are singletons. The sequenced sample was PBMCs. These receptors all stem from a female donor in good health and CMV-seropositive.

In DNA form, the CDR3 reads TGTGCCAGCAGCTTAGTTCAGGGTACAGACGCTGAAGCTTTCTTT. Translating it yields CASSLVQGTDAEAFF. The gene calls are TRBV7-8 and TRBJ1-1; TRBD1 might be the D (5 bases). Germline V lookup: CDR1 SGHVS, CDR2 FQNEAQ. V lost 1 base to trimming and J lost 6 bases, with 15 bases between them. The CDR3 is 15 residues long.

This chain uses TRBV7-9 with TRBJ2-7, with TRBD2 matching 8 bases. This CDR3 region has 15 residues. V shed 5 bases and J 1 base; nucleotides not matched to a gene: 7. Germline CDR1 and CDR2: SEHNR and FQNEAQ (reference sequence). The CDR3 loop reads CASSGGSSGSYEQYF. The CDR3 DNA is TGTGCCAGCAGCGGCGGCTCTAGCGGGTCCTACGAGCAGTACTTC. The full variable domain, rest sourced from reference TRBV7-9 and TRBJ2-7, is DTGVSQNPRHKITKRGQNVTFRCDPISEHNRLYWYRQTLGQGPEFLTYFQNEAQLEKSRLLSDRFSAERPKGSFSTLEIQRTEQGDSAMYLCASSGGSSGSYEQYFGPGTRLTVT.

This clone was observed a handful of times. V usage is TRBV5-1 and J usage is TRBJ2-1; a possible D gene is TRBD1 (6 bases). The V and J ends lost 4 bases and 0 bases respectively, with 8 bases between them. The germline gives CDR1 SGHRS, CDR2 YFSETQ. The CDR3 sequence is 14 residues long. The CDR3 protein is CASSMTGSYNEQFF. For the CDR3, the DNA is TGCGCCAGCAGCATGACAGGCTCCTACAATGAGCAGTTCTTC.

The chain links TRBV4-1 to TRBJ1-1, with D unclear. This CDR3 has 14 amino acids. The germline V gene encodes CDR1 MGHRA and CDR2 YSYEKL. V was trimmed by 1 base and J by 11 bases, leaving 17 bases between them. The CDR3 loop is CASSQVGGKIKAFF. The CDR3 bases are TGCGCCAGCAGCCAAGTTGGAGGGAAGATTAAGGCTTTCTTT.

V is TRBV6-6 and J is TRBJ2-6; D remains unclear. Trimming pared 6 bases from V and 12 bases from J, leaving 9 bases between. Germline values: CDR1 MNHNY, CDR2 SVGAGI (reference sequence). CDR3 size: 11 residues. CDR3 nucleotide sequence: TGTGCCAGCAGCCCCTTTCGCGTCCTGACTTTC. It encodes CASSPFRVLTF.

The chain employs TRBV5-4 and TRBJ2-2, with D maybe TRBD2 (6 bases). There are 15 residues in the CDR3. Germline V CDR1 and CDR2: SGHNT, YYREEE (reference sequence). Trimming stripped 1 base from V and 5 bases from J, with 12 bases between. This CDR3 is CASSLTGARTGELFF. The CDR3, as DNA: TGTGCCAGCAGCTTGACGGGAGCTCGAACCGGGGAGCTGTTTTTT.

The rearrangement links TRBV27 to TRBJ2-7; possible D gene TRBD2, 5 bases. Trimming stripped 0 bases from V and 7 bases from J, with 13 bases between. CDR3 length equals 14 residues. Per the germline V gene, CDR1 is MNHEY and CDR2 is SMNVEV (reference sequence). In DNA form, the CDR3 reads TGTGCCAGCAGTTTATCCCCAGGACTCTGGGAGCAGTACTTC. It is translated as CASSLSPGLWEQYF.

CDR3 in amino acids: CASGSLSGGSRLYNEQFF. The CDR3 bases are TGTGCTAGTGGTTCGCTCTCCGGGGGATCCCGGCTATACAATGAGCAGTTCTTC. The chain carries TRBV12-5 and TRBJ2-1; a weak D match, TRBD2 (6 bases). CDR3 length equals 18 residues. Trimming removed 4 bases at V and 4 bases at J, with 23 bases between. The germline V gene has CDR1 LGHNT and CDR2 FRNRAP.

The rearrangement uses TRBV15 and TRBJ1-4, with 11 positions matching TRBD1. Germline CDR1 LNHNV, CDR2 YYDKDF (reference sequence). CDR3 length: 16 residues. V lost 3 bases and J lost 1; bases outside the gene matches: 1. The CDR3 DNA is TGTGCCACCAGCAGGGGGACAGGGGGAACTAATGAAAAACTGTTTTTT. The encoded protein is CATSRGTGGTNEKLFF. Full variable domain (missing parts from reference TRBV15 and TRBJ1-4): DAMVIQNPRYQVTQFGKPVTLSCSQTLNHNVMYWYQQKSSQAPKLLFHYYDKDFNNEADTPDNFQSRRPNTSFCFLDIRSPGLGDTAMYLCATSRGTGGTNEKLFFGSGTQLSVL.

The chain couples TRBV6-6 to TRBJ1-4; possible D gene TRBD1, 6 bases. Trimming removed 2 bases from V and 12 bases from J, with 13 bases in between. This CDR3 region has 13 residues. Germline V CDR1 and CDR2: MNHNY, SVGAGI (reference sequence). The CDR3 DNA reads as TGTGCCAGCAGTTACGGGGGGGGCGAACAACTGTTTTTT. Translation: CASSYGGGEQLFF.

This clone turned up a few times. This sequence joins TRBV5-1 and TRBJ2-1, with 10 bases identical to TRBD2. The germline CDR1 and CDR2 sequences are SGHRS and YFSETQ. Trimming at V came to 2 bases and at J to 8 bases, leaving 4 bases not matched to a gene. The CDR3 sequence is 14 residues long. The CDR3 DNA is TGCGCCAGCAGCTTCGGGACTAGCGCCGATGAGCAGTTCTTC. Its protein product is CASSFGTSADEQFF.

This chain uses TRBV7-2 with TRBJ2-7; tentatively, D is TRBD1 (6 bases). Trimming took off 4 bases at V and 5 bases at J, with 18 bases between the two ends. CDR1 is SGHTA and CDR2 is FQGNSA in the germline V gene. The CDR3 spans 15 residues. The chain's CDR3 is CASSSEGQGFDEQYF. The CDR3 DNA sequence: TGTGCCAGCAGCTCCGAGGGCCAGGGGTTCGACGAGCAGTACTTC.

The CDR3 sequence is CASTSGANVLTF. Here the CDR3 DNA reads TGTGCCAGCACATCTGGGGCCAACGTCCTGACTTTC. The V and J genes are TRBV27 and TRBJ2-6; the D is unclear. The CDR3 is 12 residues long. Germline V gene data show CDR1 as MNHEY and CDR2 as SMNVEV (reference sequence). The V and J ends lost 7 bases and 1 base respectively, with 2 bases between them.

The chain recombines TRBV15 with TRBJ2-3; 11 bases are shared with TRBD2. Germline trimming cut 2 bases from V and 2 bases from J; bases unmatched to any gene: 12. Germline CDR1 LNHNV, CDR2 YYDKDF (reference sequence). The CDR3 runs 19 residues. CDR3 sequence reads: CATSRKRVLAGGITDTQYF. Here the CDR3 DNA reads TGTGCCACCAGCAGAAAAAGAGTTCTAGCGGGGGGAATCACAGATACGCAGTATTTT.

The table lists this clone with a count of one. J is TRBJ1-1 and V is TRBV5-4, with D hard to call. CDR1 is SGHNT and CDR2 is YYREEE in the germline V gene (reference sequence). Trimming removed 0 bases from V and 0 bases from J, with 12 bases in between. This CDR3 is built from 16 residues. CDR3 region: CASSLGEGGVNTEAFF. CDR3 coding DNA: TGTGCCAGCAGCTTGGGGGAGGGTGGGGTGAACACTGAAGCTTTCTTT.